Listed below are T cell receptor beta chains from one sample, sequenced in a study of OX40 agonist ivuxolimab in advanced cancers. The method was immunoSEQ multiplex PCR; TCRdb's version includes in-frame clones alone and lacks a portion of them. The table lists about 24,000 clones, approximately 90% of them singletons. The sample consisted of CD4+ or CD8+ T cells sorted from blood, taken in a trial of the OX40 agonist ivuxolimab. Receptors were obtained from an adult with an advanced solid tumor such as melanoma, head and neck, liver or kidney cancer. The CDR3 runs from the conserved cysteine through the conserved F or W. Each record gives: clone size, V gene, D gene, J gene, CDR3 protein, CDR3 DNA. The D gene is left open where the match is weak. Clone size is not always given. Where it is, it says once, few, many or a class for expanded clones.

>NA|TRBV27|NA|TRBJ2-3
CASSLGGLGHTQYF
TGTGCCAGCAGTTTGGGGGGGCTTGGGCATACGCAGTATTTT
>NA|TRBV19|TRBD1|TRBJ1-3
CASSIGQGSGNTIYF
TGTGCCAGTAGTATCGGACAGGGATCCGGAAACACCATATATTTT
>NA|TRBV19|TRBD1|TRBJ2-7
CASSITGGNEQYF
TGTGCCAGTAGTATAACAGGGGGCAACGAGCAGTACTTC
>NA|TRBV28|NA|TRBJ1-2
CASSLDGNYGYTF
TGTGCCAGCAGTTTAGACGGAAACTATGGCTACACCTTC
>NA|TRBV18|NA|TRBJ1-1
CASSPPGNTEAFF
TGTGCCAGCTCACCCCCCGGGAACACTGAAGCTTTCTTT
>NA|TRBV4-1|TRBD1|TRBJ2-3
CASSQAGQGSDTQYF
TGCGCCAGCAGCCAAGCGGGACAGGGCTCAGATACGCAGTATTTT
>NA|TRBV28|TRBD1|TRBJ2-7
CASSTDYLGTGTHEQYF
TGTGCCAGCAGTACGGATTATCTCGGGACAGGGACCCACGAGCAGTACTTC
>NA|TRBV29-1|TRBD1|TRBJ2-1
CSVEDRGLYNEQFF
TGCAGCGTTGAGGACAGGGGGCTCTACAATGAGCAGTTCTTC
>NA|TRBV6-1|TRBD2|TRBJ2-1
CASSELAGGPLNEQFF
TGTGCCAGCAGTGAACTAGCGGGAGGGCCACTGAATGAGCAGTTCTTC
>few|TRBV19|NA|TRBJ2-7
CATSGVKGTYEQYF
TGTGCCACCTCGGGCGTAAAAGGGACGTACGAGCAGTACTTC
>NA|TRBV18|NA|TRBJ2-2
CASSENTGELFF
TGTGCCAGCTCAGAGAACACCGGGGAGCTGTTTTTT
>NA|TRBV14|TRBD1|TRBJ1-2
CASSVGQGGLYGYTF
TGTGCCAGCAGCGTTGGACAGGGAGGGCTCTATGGCTACACCTTC
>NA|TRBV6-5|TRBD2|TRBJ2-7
CASSGAGGRYEQYF
TGTGCCAGCAGTGGGGCGGGAGGGCGGTACGAGCAGTACTTC
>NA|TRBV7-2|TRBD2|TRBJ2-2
CASSYRAGLAGWTGELFF
TGTGCCAGCAGCTACCGGGCGGGTTTAGCGGGATGGACCGGGGAGCTGTTTTTT
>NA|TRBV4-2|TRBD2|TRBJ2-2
CASSHNLAGSNTGELFF
TGTGCCAGCAGCCACAACCTAGCGGGATCGAACACCGGGGAGCTGTTTTTT
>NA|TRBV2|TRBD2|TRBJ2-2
CASSEPGLAGNTGELFF
TGTGCCAGCAGTGAACCGGGACTAGCGGGAAACACCGGGGAGCTGTTTTTT
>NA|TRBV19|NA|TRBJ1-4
CASSSSVGGRAITNEKLFF
TGTGCCAGTAGTTCATCCGTAGGAGGCAGGGCAATAACTAATGAAAAACTGTTTTTT
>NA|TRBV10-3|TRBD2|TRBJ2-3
CAISDLAGGAPDTQYF
TGTGCCATCAGTGATCTTGCCGGGGGGGCCCCAGATACGCAGTATTTT
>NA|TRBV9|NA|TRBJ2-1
CASSGSQQSWHNEQFF
TGTGCCAGCAGCGGTAGTCAACAGTCCTGGCACAATGAGCAGTTCTTC
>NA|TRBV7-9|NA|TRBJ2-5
CASSPRSQETQYF
TGTGCCAGCAGCCCCCGATCTCAAGAGACCCAGTACTTC
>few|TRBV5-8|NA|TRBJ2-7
CASSLLDF
TGTGCCAGCAGCTTACTAGACTTC
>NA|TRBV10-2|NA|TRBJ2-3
CASSETIPSTDTQYF
TGCGCCAGCAGTGAGACTATCCCTAGCACAGATACGCAGTATTTT
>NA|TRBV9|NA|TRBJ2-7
CASSEGPFYEQYF
TGTGCCAGCAGCGAAGGGCCCTTCTACGAGCAGTACTTC
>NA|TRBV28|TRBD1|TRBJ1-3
CASSPGGVYGNTIYF
TGTGCCAGCTCTCCAGGGGGCGTTTATGGAAACACCATATATTTT
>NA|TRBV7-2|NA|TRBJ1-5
CASSLGDTNQPQHF
TGTGCCAGCAGCTTGGGGGATACTAATCAGCCCCAGCATTTT
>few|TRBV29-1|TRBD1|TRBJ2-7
CSVDGGWDRDSYEQYF
TGCAGCGTTGACGGTGGTTGGGACAGGGACTCCTACGAGCAGTACTTC
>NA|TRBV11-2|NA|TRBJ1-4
CASSLGQTNEKLFF
TGTGCCAGCAGCCTCGGACAAACTAATGAAAAACTGTTTTTT
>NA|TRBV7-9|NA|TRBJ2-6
CASLGANVLTF
TGTGCCAGCCTCGGGGCCAACGTCCTGACTTTC
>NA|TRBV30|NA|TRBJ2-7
CAWSSGNNEQYF
TGTGCCTGGAGTTCCGGGAACAACGAGCAGTACTTC
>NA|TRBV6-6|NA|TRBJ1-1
CASSPGRGTEAFF
TGTGCCAGCAGTCCAGGTAGGGGCACTGAAGCTTTCTTT
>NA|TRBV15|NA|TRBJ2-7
CATSRVQGSEQYF
TGTGCCACCAGCAGAGTACAGGGATCCGAGCAGTACTTC
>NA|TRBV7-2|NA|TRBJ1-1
CASRLQVATEAFF
TGTGCCAGCAGACTACAGGTGGCCACTGAAGCTTTCTTT
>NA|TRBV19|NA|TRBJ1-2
CASSVGGVSNYGYTF
TGTGCCAGTAGTGTCGGGGGCGTAAGTAACTATGGCTACACCTTC
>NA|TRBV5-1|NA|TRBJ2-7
CASSVEVSSYEQYF
TGCGCCAGCAGCGTGGAAGTAAGTTCCTACGAGCAGTACTTC
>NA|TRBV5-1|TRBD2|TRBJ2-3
CASGEAGGPLDTQYF
TGCGCCAGCGGTGAGGCGGGGGGGCCCTTAGATACGCAGTATTTT
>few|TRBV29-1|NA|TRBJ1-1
CSVEDLGGLDTEAFF
TGCAGCGTTGAAGATCTGGGGGGGCTGGACACTGAAGCTTTCTTT
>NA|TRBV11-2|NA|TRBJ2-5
CASSLSVAGWETQYF
TGTGCCAGCAGCTTATCAGTGGCGGGATGGGAGACCCAGTACTTC
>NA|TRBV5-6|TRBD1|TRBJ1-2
CASSLYLTGGYGYTF
TGTGCCAGCAGCTTATACTTAACAGGGGGCTATGGCTACACCTTC
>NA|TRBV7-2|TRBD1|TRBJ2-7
CASRKGAGSYEQYF
TGTGCCAGCAGGAAGGGGGCCGGGTCCTACGAGCAGTACTTC
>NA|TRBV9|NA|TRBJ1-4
CASSVGGNEKLFF
TGTGCCAGCAGCGTGGGCGGGAACGAAAAACTGTTTTTT
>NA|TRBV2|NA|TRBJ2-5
CASGSGVQETQYF
TGTGCCAGCGGCTCGGGGGTCCAAGAGACCCAGTACTTC
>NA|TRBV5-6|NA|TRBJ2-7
CASSPGGREQYF
TGTGCCAGCAGCCCCGGGGGGCGCGAGCAGTACTTC
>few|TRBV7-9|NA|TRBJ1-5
CASSPVGQGVQPQHF
TGTGCCAGCAGCCCGGTAGGGCAGGGCGTGCAGCCCCAGCATTTT
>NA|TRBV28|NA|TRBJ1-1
CASSGHTEAFF
TGTGCCAGCAGTGGACATACTGAAGCTTTCTTT
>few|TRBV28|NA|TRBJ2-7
CASFRQGYSEQYF
TGTGCCAGCTTTAGGCAGGGTTACTCCGAGCAGTACTTC
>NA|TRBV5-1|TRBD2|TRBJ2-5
CASSLLAGAQETQYF
TGCGCCAGCAGCTTATTAGCGGGGGCACAAGAGACCCAGTACTTC
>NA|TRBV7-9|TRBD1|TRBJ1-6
CASSLPGQGGNSPLHF
TGTGCCAGCAGCTTACCGGGACAGGGGGGTAATTCACCCCTCCACTTT
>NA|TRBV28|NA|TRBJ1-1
CASTFPQGGVTEAFF
TGTGCCAGCACCTTCCCACAGGGAGGAGTCACTGAAGCTTTCTTT
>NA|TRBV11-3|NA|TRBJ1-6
CASSSQSGHNSPLHF
TGTGCCAGCAGCTCACAGTCCGGGCATAATTCACCCCTCCACTTT
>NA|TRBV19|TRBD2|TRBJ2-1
CASSTSGYNEQFF
TGTGCCAGTAGTACTAGCGGTTACAATGAGCAGTTCTTC
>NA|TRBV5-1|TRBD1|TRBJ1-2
CASSLAGGGNGYTF
TGCGCCAGCAGCTTGGCAGGGGGTGGAAATGGCTACACCTTC
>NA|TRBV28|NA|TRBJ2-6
CASSFLSGANVLTF
TGTGCCAGCAGTTTCCTCTCTGGGGCCAACGTCCTGACTTTC
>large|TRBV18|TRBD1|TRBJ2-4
CASSLGQGGQNIQYF
TGTGCCAGCTCTCTCGGACAGGGAGGCCAAAACATTCAGTACTTC
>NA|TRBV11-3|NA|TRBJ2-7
CAGSGRGFTYEQYF
TGTGCCGGCAGCGGCAGGGGATTTACCTACGAGCAGTACTTC